The rows below give T cell receptor beta chains drawn from one sample of a study of blood T cell repertoires in COVID-19. The method was immunoSEQ multiplex PCR; TCRdb's version includes in-frame clones alone and lacks a portion of them. The sample yields roughly 250,000 clones, about nine tenths seen once. The sequenced sample was peripheral blood. The receptors were gathered from a man aged 55 to 69 who had recovered from COVID-19. CDR3s include the opening cysteine and the closing phenylalanine or tryptophan. A D gene is named only where the DNA matches it firmly. Clone size, where shown, is once, few, many, or a class for clones that have expanded.

-,TRBV5-1,-,TRBJ1-1,TGCGCCAGCAGCTTAGATAGGGAGGGAGCTTTCTTT,CASSLDREGAFF
-,TRBV3-1/TRBV3-2,TRBD2,TRBJ2-3,TGTGCCACTGGACTAGCGGGGAGCACAGATACGCAGTATTTT,CATGLAGSTDTQYF
-,TRBV5-1,-,TRBJ2-1,TGCGCCAGCAGCTCACAGTGGAATGAGCAGTTCTTC,CASSSQWNEQFF
-,TRBV6-4,-,TRBJ2-5,TGTGCCAGCAGTGACCACTGCGGAAAACAAGAGACCCAGTACTTC,CASSDHCGKQETQYF
-,TRBV5-1,-,TRBJ2-3,TGCGCCAGCAGCGGACGGGGGAGCGGCACAGATACGCAGTATTTT,CASSGRGSGTDTQYF
-,TRBV5-1,TRBD1,TRBJ1-1,TGCGCCAGCAGCTACGACAGGGGAATTGGGACTGAAGCTTTCTTT,CASSYDRGIGTEAFF
-,TRBV11-3,TRBD2,TRBJ2-3,TGTGCCAGCAGCTTAGCGGGGGGGCCGGGAAGCGTAGATACGCAGTATTTT,CASSLAGGPGSVDTQYF
-,TRBV30,TRBD1,TRBJ2-2,TGTGCCTGGAGCACCGGGACAGGGGCCGGGGAGCTGTTTTTT,CAWSTGTGAGELFF
-,TRBV11-2,-,TRBJ2-2,TGTGCCAGCAGTTATCAGGGTCGGACCGGGGAGCTGTTTTTT,CASSYQGRTGELFF
once,TRBV4-1,-,TRBJ2-3,TGCGCCAGCAGTTCCGGGGAACTCAGCACAGATACGCAGTATTTT,CASSSGELSTDTQYF
-,TRBV5-1,-,TRBJ1-4,TGCGCCAGCAGCTCTGGAGGAGGGGTCACTAATGAAAAACTGTTTTTT,CASSSGGGVTNEKLFF
-,TRBV19,TRBD1,TRBJ1-1,TGTGCCAGTAGTATAGCTCGGACAGGGAGGGCTGAAGCTTTCTTT,CASSIARTGRAEAFF
-,TRBV5-1,-,TRBJ2-2,TGCGCCAGCAGCTTGGCTTTAACAGAAACCGGGGAGCTGTTTTTT,CASSLALTETGELFF
-,TRBV7-9,TRBD2,TRBJ2-5,TGTGCCAGCAGCTCGGGACTAGCGGGGACTCGGACCCAGTACTTC,CASSSGLAGTRTQYF
few,TRBV25-1,-,TRBJ1-2,TGTGCCAGCACCCCGAACCGCGGTGGTGGCTACACCTTC,CASTPNRGGGYTF
-,TRBV30,-,TRBJ1-1,TGTGCCTGGAGTGTAGTAAAAAAGGGAGGGAACACTGAAGCTTTCTTT,CAWSVVKKGGNTEAFF
once,TRBV5-1,TRBD2,TRBJ2-3,TGCGCCAGCAGCTTGACTAGCGGGGCCACAGATACGCAGTATTTT,CASSLTSGATDTQYF
-,TRBV27,-,TRBJ1-2,TGTGCCAGCAAGTTGCGGGGAGACTATGGCTACACCTTC,CASKLRGDYGYTF
-,TRBV30,-,TRBJ2-1,TGTGCCTGGAGAAGGGGGGGGGCCCTCAATGAGCAGTTCTTC,CAWRRGGALNEQFF
-,TRBV6-1,-,TRBJ1-1,TGTGCCAGCAGTGAAGGTGGGGCAGTGAACACTGAAGCTTTCTTT,CASSEGGAVNTEAFF
-,TRBV24-1,TRBD1,TRBJ1-2,TGTGCCAGCGGGACAGGGGGTAGCTATGGCTACACCTTC,CASGTGGSYGYTF
-,TRBV6-5,-,TRBJ1-4,TGTGCCAGCAGTTACTCGACCGGGGGAGTGGGTGAAAAACTGTTTTTT,CASSYSTGGVGEKLFF
few,TRBV29-1,TRBD2,TRBJ2-7,TGCAGCGTCGGACTAGCGGGGGCCTCTAGGGAGCAGTACTTC,CSVGLAGASREQYF
-,TRBV15,-,TRBJ2-3,TGTGCCACCAGCAGAGACGCGGGCACAGATACGCAGTATTTT,CATSRDAGTDTQYF
-,TRBV14,-,TRBJ2-1,TGTGCCAGCAGCCAAGGAGCGGCCTATGAGCAGTTCTTC,CASSQGAAYEQFF
few,TRBV9,-,TRBJ2-1,TGTGCCAGCAGCAGGAGCGGAAGCTCCTACAATGAGCAGTTCTTC,CASSRSGSSYNEQFF
-,TRBV3-1/TRBV3-2,TRBD2,TRBJ2-5,TGTGCCAGCAGCCAGGGAGGGTTAGAGACCCAGTACTTC,CASSQGGLETQYF
once,TRBV28,-,TRBJ2-7,TGTGCCAGCAGTTCACCGGGACAAATTTACGAGCAGTACTTC,CASSSPGQIYEQYF
-,TRBV4-1,TRBD1,TRBJ2-5,TGCGCCAGCAGCCAAGGGGACAGCCAAGAGACCCAGTACTTC,CASSQGDSQETQYF
once,TRBV29-1,TRBD1,TRBJ1-2,TGCAGCGGACAGGGTAACTATGGCTACACCTTC,CSGQGNYGYTF
-,TRBV7-9,-,TRBJ2-7,TGTGCCAGCAGCTTATCAACCCTGGGGGGGCAGCAGTACTTC,CASSLSTLGGQQYF
-,TRBV2,TRBD2,TRBJ2-6,TGTGCCAGCAGTGCTCGGCTAGCGGGGGGGCCAGGGGCCAACGTCCTGACTTTC,CASSARLAGGPGANVLTF
-,TRBV10-3,TRBD2,TRBJ2-6,TGTGCCGCCCAGCGGGGGGGCACAACCTCTGGGGCCAACGTCCTGACTTTC,CAAQRGGTTSGANVLTF